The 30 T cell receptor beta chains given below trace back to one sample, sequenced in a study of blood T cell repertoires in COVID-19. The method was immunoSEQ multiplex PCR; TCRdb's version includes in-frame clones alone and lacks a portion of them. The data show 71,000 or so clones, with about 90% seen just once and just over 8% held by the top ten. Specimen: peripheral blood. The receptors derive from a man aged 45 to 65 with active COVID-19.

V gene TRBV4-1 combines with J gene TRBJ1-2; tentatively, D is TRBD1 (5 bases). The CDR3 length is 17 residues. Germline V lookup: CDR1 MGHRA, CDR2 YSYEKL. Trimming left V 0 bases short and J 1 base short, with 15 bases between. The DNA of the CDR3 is TGCGCCAGCAGCCAAGATACAGGCAGACCCATTAACTATGGCTACACCTTC. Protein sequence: CASSQDTGRPINYGYTF.

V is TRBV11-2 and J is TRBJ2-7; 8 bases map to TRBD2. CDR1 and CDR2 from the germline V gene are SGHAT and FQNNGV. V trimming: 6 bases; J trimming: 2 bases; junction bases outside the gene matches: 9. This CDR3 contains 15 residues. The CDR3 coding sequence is TGTGCCAGCAGTTACTCGCGGGAGGCCACCTACGAGCAGTACTTC. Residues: CASSYSREATYEQYF.

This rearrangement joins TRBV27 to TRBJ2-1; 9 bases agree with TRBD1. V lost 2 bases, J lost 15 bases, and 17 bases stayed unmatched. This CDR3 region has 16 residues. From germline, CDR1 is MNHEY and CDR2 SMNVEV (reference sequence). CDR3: CASSLVPPLPGQGRFF. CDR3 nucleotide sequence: TGTGCCAGCAGTTTAGTCCCCCCTTTACCGGGACAGGGACGGTTCTTC.

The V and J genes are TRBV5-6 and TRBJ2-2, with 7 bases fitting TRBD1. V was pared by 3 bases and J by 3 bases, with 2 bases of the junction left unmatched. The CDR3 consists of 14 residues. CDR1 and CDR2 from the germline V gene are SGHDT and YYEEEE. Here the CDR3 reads CASSWDRDTGELFF. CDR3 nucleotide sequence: TGTGCCAGCAGCTGGGACAGAGACACCGGGGAGCTGTTTTTT.

CDR3 nucleotide sequence: TGTGCCAGCAGTGACCAGGACAGACAACAAGAGACCCAGTACTTC. As protein: CASSDQDRQQETQYF. The chain joins TRBV2 to TRBJ2-5; weak D call: TRBD1 (6 bases). CDR1 is SNHLY, CDR2 FYNNEI, per germline. This CDR3 is 15 amino acids long. V was cut by 3 bases and J by 2 bases, with 13 bases left in between.

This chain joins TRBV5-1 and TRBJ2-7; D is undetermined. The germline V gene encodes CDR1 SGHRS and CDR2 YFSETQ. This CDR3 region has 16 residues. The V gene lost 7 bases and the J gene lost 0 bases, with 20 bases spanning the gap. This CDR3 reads CASRPPWAQSSYEQYF. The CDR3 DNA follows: TGCGCCAGCCGCCCACCATGGGCCCAGAGCTCCTACGAGCAGTACTTC.

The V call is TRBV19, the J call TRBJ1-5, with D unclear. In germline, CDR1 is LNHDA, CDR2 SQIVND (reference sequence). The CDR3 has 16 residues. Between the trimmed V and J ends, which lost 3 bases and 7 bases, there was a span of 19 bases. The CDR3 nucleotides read TGTGCCAGTAGTATCTTCGGCCAAACGGGTAGCCAGCCCCAGCATTTT. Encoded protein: CASSIFGQTGSQPQHF.

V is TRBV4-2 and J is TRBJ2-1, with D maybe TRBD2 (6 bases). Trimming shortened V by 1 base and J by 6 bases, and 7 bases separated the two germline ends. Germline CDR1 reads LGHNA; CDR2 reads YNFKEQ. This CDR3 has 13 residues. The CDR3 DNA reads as TGTGCCAGCAGCCAAGGGGGAGGCAATGAGCAGTTCTTC. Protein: CASSQGGGNEQFF.

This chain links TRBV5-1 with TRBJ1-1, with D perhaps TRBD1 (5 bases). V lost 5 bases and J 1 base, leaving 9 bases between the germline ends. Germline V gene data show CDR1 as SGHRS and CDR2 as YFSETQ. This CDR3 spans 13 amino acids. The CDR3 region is CASSSQANTEAFF. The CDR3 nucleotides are TGCGCCAGCAGTTCACAGGCGAACACTGAAGCTTTCTTT.

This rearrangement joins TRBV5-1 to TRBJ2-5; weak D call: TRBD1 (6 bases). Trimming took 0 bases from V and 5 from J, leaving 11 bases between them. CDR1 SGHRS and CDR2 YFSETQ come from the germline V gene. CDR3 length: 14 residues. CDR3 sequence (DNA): TGCGCCAGCAGCTTGGACAGGGTTGGCGAGACCCAGTACTTC. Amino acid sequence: CASSLDRVGETQYF.

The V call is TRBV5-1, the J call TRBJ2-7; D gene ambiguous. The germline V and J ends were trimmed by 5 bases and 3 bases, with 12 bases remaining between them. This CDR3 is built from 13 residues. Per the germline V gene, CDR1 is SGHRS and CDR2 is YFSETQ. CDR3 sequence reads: CASRRGSGYEQYF. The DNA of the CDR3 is TGCGCCAGCAGGAGAGGATCGGGCTACGAGCAGTACTTC.

CDR3 in amino acids: CASSMQEGSQPQHF. The CDR3 DNA reads TGTGCCAGTAGTATGCAGGAGGGGAGTCAGCCCCAGCATTTT. The chain is built from TRBV19 and TRBJ1-5, with D perhaps TRBD1 (5 bases). The CDR3 has 14 amino acids. Germline loops: CDR1 LNHDA, CDR2 SQIVND (reference sequence). Trimming pared 3 bases from V and 6 bases from J, leaving 12 bases between. Supplemented by reference TRBV19 and TRBJ1-5, the full variable domain reads DGGITQSPKYLFRKEGQNVTLSCEQNLNHDAMYWYRQDPGQGLRLIYYSQIVNDFQKGDIAEGYSVSREKKESFPLTVTSAQKNPTAFYLCASSMQEGSQPQHFGDGTRLSIL.

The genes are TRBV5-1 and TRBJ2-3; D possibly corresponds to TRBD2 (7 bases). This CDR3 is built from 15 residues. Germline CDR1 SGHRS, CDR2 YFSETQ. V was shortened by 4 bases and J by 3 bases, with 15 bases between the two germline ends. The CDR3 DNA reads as TGCGCCAGCAGCGAGAGGGGGGGCAAGACAGATACGCAGTATTTT. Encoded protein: CASSERGGKTDTQYF.

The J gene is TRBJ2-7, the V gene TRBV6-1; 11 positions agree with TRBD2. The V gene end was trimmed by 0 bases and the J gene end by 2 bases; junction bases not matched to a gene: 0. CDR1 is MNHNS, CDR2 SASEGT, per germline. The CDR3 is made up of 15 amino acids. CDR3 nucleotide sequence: TGTGCCAGCAGTGAAGCTAGCGGGGGGGCCTACGAGCAGTACTTC. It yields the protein CASSEASGGAYEQYF.

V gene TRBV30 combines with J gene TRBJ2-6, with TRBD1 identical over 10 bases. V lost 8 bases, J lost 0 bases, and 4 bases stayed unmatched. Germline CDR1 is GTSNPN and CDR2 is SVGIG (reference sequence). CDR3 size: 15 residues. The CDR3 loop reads CATGQGRSGANVLTF. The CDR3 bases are TGTGCCACGGGACAGGGGCGCTCTGGGGCCAACGTCCTGACTTTC.

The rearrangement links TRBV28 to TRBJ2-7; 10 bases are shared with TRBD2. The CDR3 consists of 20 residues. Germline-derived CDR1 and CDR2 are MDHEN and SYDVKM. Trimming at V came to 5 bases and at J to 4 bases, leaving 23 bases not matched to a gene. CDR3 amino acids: CASSDLTSSGRGLAKYEQYF. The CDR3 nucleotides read TGTGCCAGCAGTGACCTTACCTCTAGTGGGAGGGGACTAGCGAAGTACGAGCAGTACTTC.

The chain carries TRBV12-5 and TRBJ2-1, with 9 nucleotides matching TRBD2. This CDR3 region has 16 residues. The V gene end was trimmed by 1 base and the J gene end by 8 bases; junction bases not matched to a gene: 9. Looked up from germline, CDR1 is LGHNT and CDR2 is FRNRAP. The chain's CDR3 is CASGLGLAGIGDEQFF. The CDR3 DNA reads TGTGCTAGTGGTTTGGGGCTAGCGGGAATTGGGGATGAGCAGTTCTTC.

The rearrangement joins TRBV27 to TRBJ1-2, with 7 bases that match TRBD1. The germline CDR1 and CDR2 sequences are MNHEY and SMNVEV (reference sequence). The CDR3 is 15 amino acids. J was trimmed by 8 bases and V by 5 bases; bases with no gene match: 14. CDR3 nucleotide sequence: TGTGCCAGCAGTCCAACGAGGGGGCAAGGGGACGGCTACACCTTC. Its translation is CASSPTRGQGDGYTF.

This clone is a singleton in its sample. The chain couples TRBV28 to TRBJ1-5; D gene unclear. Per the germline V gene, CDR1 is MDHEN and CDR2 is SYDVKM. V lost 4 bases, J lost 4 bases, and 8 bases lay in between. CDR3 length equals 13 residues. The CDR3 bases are TGTGCCAGCAGTTGGGGAGCGAATCAGCCCCAGCATTTT. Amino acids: CASSWGANQPQHF.

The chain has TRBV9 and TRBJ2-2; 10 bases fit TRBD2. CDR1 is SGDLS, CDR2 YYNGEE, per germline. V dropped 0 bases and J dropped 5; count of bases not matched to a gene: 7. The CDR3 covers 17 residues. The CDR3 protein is CASSVGLAGDWTGELFF. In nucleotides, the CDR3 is TGTGCCAGCAGCGTAGGGCTAGCGGGAGATTGGACCGGGGAGCTGTTTTTT.

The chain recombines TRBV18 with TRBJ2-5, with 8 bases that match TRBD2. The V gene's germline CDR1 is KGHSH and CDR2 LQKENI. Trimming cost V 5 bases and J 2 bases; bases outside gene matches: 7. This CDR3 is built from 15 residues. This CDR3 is CASSTLAGWQETQYF. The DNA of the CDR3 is TGTGCCAGCTCAACTCTAGCGGGCTGGCAAGAGACCCAGTACTTC.

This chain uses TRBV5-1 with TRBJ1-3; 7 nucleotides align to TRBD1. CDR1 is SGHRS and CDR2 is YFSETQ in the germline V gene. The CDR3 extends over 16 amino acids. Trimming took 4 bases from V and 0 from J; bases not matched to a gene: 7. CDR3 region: CASSPGDSYSGNTIYF. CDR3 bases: TGCGCCAGCAGCCCGGGGGACAGTTACTCTGGAAACACCATATATTTT.

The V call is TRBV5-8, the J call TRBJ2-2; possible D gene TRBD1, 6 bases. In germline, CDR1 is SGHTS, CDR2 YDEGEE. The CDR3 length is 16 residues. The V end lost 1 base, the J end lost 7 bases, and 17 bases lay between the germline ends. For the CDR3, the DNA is TGTGCCAGCAGCTTGCGAGGGACAAACTCGTACGGGGAGCTGTTTTTT. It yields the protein CASSLRGTNSYGELFF.

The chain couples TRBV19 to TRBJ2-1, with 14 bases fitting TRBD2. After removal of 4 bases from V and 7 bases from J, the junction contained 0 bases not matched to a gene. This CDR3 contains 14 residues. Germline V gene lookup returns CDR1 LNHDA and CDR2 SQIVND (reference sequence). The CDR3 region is CASSRLAGGNEQFF. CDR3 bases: TGTGCCAGTAGTAGACTAGCGGGAGGGAATGAGCAGTTCTTC.

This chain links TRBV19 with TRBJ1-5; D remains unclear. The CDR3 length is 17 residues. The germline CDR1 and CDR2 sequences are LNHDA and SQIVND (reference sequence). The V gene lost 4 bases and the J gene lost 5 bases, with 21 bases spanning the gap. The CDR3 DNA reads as TGTGCCAGTAGTACCTTAGCCGTTAGTGCTCGGGATCAGCCCCAGCATTTT. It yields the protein CASSTLAVSARDQPQHF.

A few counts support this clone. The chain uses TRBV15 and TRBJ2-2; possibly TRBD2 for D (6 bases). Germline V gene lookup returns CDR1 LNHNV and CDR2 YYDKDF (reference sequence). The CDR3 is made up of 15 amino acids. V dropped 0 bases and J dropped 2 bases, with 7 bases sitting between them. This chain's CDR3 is CATSREAGNTGELFF. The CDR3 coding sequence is TGTGCCACCAGCAGAGAGGCGGGAAACACCGGGGAGCTGTTTTTT.

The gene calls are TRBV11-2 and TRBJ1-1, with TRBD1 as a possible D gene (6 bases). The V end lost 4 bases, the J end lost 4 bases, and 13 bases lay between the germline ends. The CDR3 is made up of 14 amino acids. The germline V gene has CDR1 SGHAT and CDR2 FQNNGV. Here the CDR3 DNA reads TGTGCCAGCAGCTCCGCAGGGGCGGGCACTGAAGCTTTCTTT. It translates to CASSSAGAGTEAFF.

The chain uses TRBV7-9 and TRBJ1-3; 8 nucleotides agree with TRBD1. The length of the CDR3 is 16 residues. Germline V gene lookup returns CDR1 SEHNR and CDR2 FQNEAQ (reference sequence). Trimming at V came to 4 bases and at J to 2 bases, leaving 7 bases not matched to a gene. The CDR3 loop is CASSSGQGAAGNTIYF. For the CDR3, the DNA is TGTGCCAGCAGCTCAGGTCAGGGGGCGGCTGGAAACACCATATATTTT.

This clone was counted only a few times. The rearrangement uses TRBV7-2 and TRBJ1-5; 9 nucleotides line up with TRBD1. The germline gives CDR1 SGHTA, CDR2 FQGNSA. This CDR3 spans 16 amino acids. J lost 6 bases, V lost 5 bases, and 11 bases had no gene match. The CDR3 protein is CASSPSRGQGGQPQHF. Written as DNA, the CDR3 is TGTGCCAGCAGCCCTTCGAGGGGACAGGGCGGTCAGCCCCAGCATTTT.

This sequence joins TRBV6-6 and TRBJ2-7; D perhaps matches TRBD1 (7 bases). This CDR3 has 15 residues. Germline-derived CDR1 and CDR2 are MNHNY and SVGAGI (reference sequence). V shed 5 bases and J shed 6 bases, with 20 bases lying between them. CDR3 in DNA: TGTGCCAGCAGTCCTCGGACGAAGGAGGGGGCCGAGCAGTACTTC. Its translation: CASSPRTKEGAEQYF.